This entry concerns a single T cell receptor beta chain. This specimen belongs to a study of blood T cell repertoires in COVID-19. Per the authors' pipeline: Cell counts per sample came from amplifying reference gene primers. The method was immunoSEQ multiplex PCR; TCRdb's version includes in-frame clones alone and lacks a portion of them. V and J calls and clone size follow that table, whereas D and trimming were derived from the DNA. The table lists 60,000 to 90,000 clones, approximately 81% of them singletons, with 11% in the top ten. V lost 8 bases and J 3 bases, leaving 19 bases between the germline ends. The CDR3 sequence is 16 residues long. Germline V gives CDR1 MNHNY, CDR2 SVGAGI (reference sequence).

The chain joins TRBV6-6 to TRBJ1-4; D perhaps matches TRBD1 (6 bases). Specimen: peripheral blood. The TCR comes from a man aged 55 to 70 with COVID-19, enrolled during active disease. CDR3 in amino acids: CASGPDRTLSNEKLFF. The CDR3 nucleotides read TGTGCCAGCGGACCGGACAGAACCCTATCTAATGAAAAACTGTTTTTT.